This T cell receptor (beta chain) was captured in a study of blood T cells in healthy people across ages. Germline assignment: CDR1 KGHSH and CDR2 LQKENI. Trimming left V 4 bases short and J 5 bases short, with 9 bases between. The CDR3 consists of 12 residues. Using a J-beta primer mix together with a sample-barcoded 5' primer, a second PCR was run for roughly 6 to 12 cycles. TCRdb reprocessed the 5' RACE reads via MiXCR and lists one record per CDR3 protein. The sample shows fewer than 800,000 distinct CDR3 sequences, around a quarter of them seen only once. This clonotype was observed a few times. The sample also formed part of further work on T cells of mothers and their children.

The specimen was blood. The chain recombines TRBV18 with TRBJ2-7, with D unresolved. This sequence originates from a boy younger than 18 in good health. The CDR3 here is CASSQSLDEQYF. The CDR3 DNA is TGTGCCAGCTCACAATCCTTAGACGAGCAGTACTTC.